A single sample gave rise to the 14 T cell receptor beta chains below, sequenced in a study of blood T cell repertoires in COVID-19. The data were produced by immunoSEQ multiplex PCR, yet TCRdb's version contains in-frame clones alone and is incomplete. The profile shows 250,000 to 300,000 clones, about 90% of them singletons. Sequenced: PBMCs or T cells enriched from blood (not recorded which). Source of these receptors: a woman aged 55-70 years who had recovered from COVID-19.

This sequence joins TRBV12-3 or TRBV12-4 and TRBJ2-7, with D uncertain. The V end was cut by 6 bases, the J end by 3 bases, with 6 bases between. The length of the CDR3 is 11 residues. This CDR3 reads CASSRYYEQYF. The CDR3, as DNA: TGTGCCAGCAGCCGCTACTACGAGCAGTACTTC.

CDR3: CASSLVTGVNYGYTF. As DNA, the CDR3 is TGCGCCAGCAGCTTGGTTACAGGAGTTAACTATGGCTACACCTTC. The V gene is TRBV5-1, the J gene TRBJ1-2, with D perhaps TRBD1 (5 bases). V was trimmed by 0 bases and J by 1 base, leaving 10 bases between them. Germline V gene data show CDR1 as SGHRS and CDR2 as YFSETQ. The CDR3 is made up of 15 amino acids.

The CDR3 coding sequence is TGTGCCAGCAGCCTAACATCTTCTAGCCGCAATGAGCAGTTCTTC. This encodes CASSLTSSSRNEQFF. The rearrangement links TRBV6-5 to TRBJ2-1; weak D call: TRBD2 (5 bases). Germline V gene data show CDR1 as MNHEY and CDR2 as SVGAGI. Trimming removed 6 bases from V and 6 bases from J, with 18 bases in between. The CDR3 is 15 residues long.

The rearrangement joins TRBV5-4 to TRBJ2-3; 13 bases are shared with TRBD2. The CDR3 sequence is 19 residues long. CDR1 and CDR2 from the germline V gene are SGHNT and YYREEE (reference sequence). V trimming: 4 bases; J trimming: 3 bases; junction bases outside the gene matches: 14. The CDR3 reads CASSPPPLAGGPGTDTQYF. CDR3 in DNA: TGTGCCAGCAGCCCCCCCCCACTAGCGGGAGGGCCAGGTACAGATACGCAGTATTTT. The full variable domain, completed using reference TRBV5-4 and TRBJ2-3, is ETGVTQSPTHLIKTRGQQVTLRCSSQSGHNTVSWYQQALGQGPQFIFQYYREEENGRGNFPPRFSGLQFPNYSSELNVNALELDDSALYLCASSPPPLAGGPGTDTQYFGPGTRLTVL.

The V and J genes are TRBV18 and TRBJ1-1, with 7 positions matching TRBD1. The CDR3 loop spans 14 amino acids. Germline trimming cut 4 bases from V and 3 bases from J; bases unmatched to any gene: 5. CDR1 and CDR2 from the germline V gene are KGHSH and LQKENI. The CDR3 sequence: CASSRDGTDTEAFF. CDR3 coding DNA: TGTGCCAGCTCACGAGACGGGACAGACACTGAAGCTTTCTTT.

The chain carries TRBV28 and TRBJ2-3, with 10 bases identical to TRBD2. Germline V lookup: CDR1 MDHEN, CDR2 SYDVKM. CDR3 length equals 16 residues. V trimming: 5 bases; J trimming: 2 bases; junction bases outside the gene matches: 7. CDR3 region: CASSTNSGRPTDTQYF. The CDR3 bases are TGTGCCAGCAGTACCAATAGCGGGAGGCCCACAGATACGCAGTATTTT.

The chain combines TRBV21-1 with TRBJ1-1; the table's D call TRBD1 went unverified against the DNA. TRBV21-1 is a known pseudogene. The CDR3 length is 15 residues. The CDR3 bases are TGTGCCAGCAGCTGGGGACACGCCATGAACACTGAAGCTTTCTTT. This encodes CASSWGHAMNTEAFF.

This clone was picked up one time. The chain is built from TRBV7-2 and TRBJ2-1; D unclear. Per germline, CDR1 SGHTA and CDR2 FQGNSA. V was clipped by 3 bases and J by 3 bases, with 6 bases between them. This CDR3 is 13 amino acids long. The chain's CDR3 is CASSFGFYNEQFF. The CDR3 DNA reads as TGTGCCAGCAGCTTCGGGTTCTACAATGAGCAGTTCTTC.

J is TRBJ2-5 and V is TRBV18; 10 bases are a match to TRBD2. The CDR3 sequence is 15 residues long. Trimming at V came to 4 bases and at J to 5 bases, leaving 7 bases not matched to a gene. Per germline, CDR1 KGHSH and CDR2 LQKENI. For the CDR3, the DNA is TGTGCCAGCTCACGAAGGACTAGCGGTTCTGAGACCCAGTACTTC. Its translation: CASSRRTSGSETQYF.

The chain carries TRBV28 and TRBJ1-5, with 7 nucleotides matching TRBD1. Trimming took 2 bases from V and 3 from J; bases not matched to a gene: 7. CDR1 and CDR2 from the germline V gene are MDHEN and SYDVKM. CDR3 length: 16 residues. The DNA of the CDR3 is TGTGCCAGCAGTTTAACAGGACAGGACTTCAATCAGCCCCAGCATTTT. This translates into CASSLTGQDFNQPQHF.

The CDR3 loop is CASSQVGGYDYGYTF. The CDR3 region has the DNA TGCGCCAGCAGCCAAGTTGGGGGCTATGACTATGGCTACACCTTC. V usage is TRBV4-1 and J usage is TRBJ1-2, with D perhaps TRBD1 (6 bases). The germline V gene has CDR1 MGHRA and CDR2 YSYEKL. The CDR3 totals 15 residues. The V end lost 1 base, the J end lost 3 bases, and 12 bases lay between the germline ends.

The CDR3 loop is CASSPFTPLNAFF. CDR3 nucleotide sequence: TGTGCCAGCAGCCCGTTTACACCGTTGAATGCTTTCTTT. The chain has TRBV12-3 or TRBV12-4 and TRBJ1-1, with D hard to call. The CDR3 loop spans 13 amino acids. Trimming removed 6 bases from V and 11 bases from J, with 19 bases in between.

The J gene is TRBJ2-5, the V gene TRBV11-3; possibly TRBD2 for D (6 bases). Trimming removed 5 bases from V and 7 bases from J, with 17 bases in between. The CDR3 spans 14 residues. The germline V gene encodes CDR1 SGHNT and CDR2 YENEEA. CDR3 loop: CASSLSGGIATQYF. In nucleotides, the CDR3 is TGTGCCAGCAGCCTCTCTGGGGGGATTGCGACCCAGTACTTC.

This sequence joins TRBV2 and TRBJ2-3; 10 nucleotides line up with TRBD2. Germline V gene data show CDR1 as SNHLY and CDR2 as FYNNEI. V lost 3 bases, J lost 5 bases, and 8 bases stayed unmatched. There are 16 residues in the CDR3. CDR3 amino acids: CASSDPWVAGGDTQYF. The CDR3 bases are TGTGCCAGCAGTGACCCTTGGGTAGCGGGGGGAGATACGCAGTATTTT.